This T cell receptor beta chain was recorded in a study of blood T cells in healthy people across ages. The authors ran a second PCR of 7 to 11 cycles using a sample-barcoded 5' primer and a J-beta primer mix. TCRdb reprocessed the 5' RACE reads with MiXCR, giving one entry per CDR3 protein. This sample yields 550,000 to 750,000 distinct CDR3 sequences, of which around 20% are seen a single time; approximately 3.6% belongs to the top ten. The CDR3 spans 16 residues. Germline V gives CDR1 SGHDT, CDR2 YYEEEE. Trimming left V 1 base short and J 0 bases short, with 8 bases between. This sequence joins TRBV5-6 and TRBJ2-6; D is unclear. The sequence was collected from a man aged 70 or older in good health. The sample consisted of blood. The CDR3 region has the DNA TGTGCCAGCAGCTTGCCAGCCTTCTCTGGGGCCAACGTCCTGACTTTC. As protein: CASSLPAFSGANVLTF.